This record looks at one TCR beta chain sequence and its context. Its antigen remains unidentified. The ends lost 7 bases at V and 4 bases at J; junction bases unmatched: 9. Germline CDR1 and CDR2: PRHDT and FYEKMQ (reference sequence). The CDR3 length is 14 residues. The data were obtained in a study of T cell repertoires in cytomegalovirus infection. The wider study: Through public TCR beta signatures, both CMV infection and matching HLA type were indicated. Study-wide results and limits: Carriers of CMV plus the relevant HLA were identified by cumulative public TCR beta family frequency. Ex vivo responses were dominated by HLA-C-restricted CMV-specific TCR beta clonotypes.

TCRdb analysed the reads with MiXCR anew, one entry per CDR3 protein. The table shows roughly 600,000 distinct CDR3 sequences, with 20% to 25% occurring only once. The material sequenced was CD8+ T cells from PBMCs. The rearrangement uses TRBV13 and TRBJ1-1; 7 nucleotides agree with TRBD1. This TCR came from a human donor in good health (CMV status not recorded). Some clones in this sample may be carry-over from other donors' samples. The CDR3 protein is CASTTGARGTEAFF. The DNA for the CDR3 is TGTGCCAGCACCACAGGGGCACGGGGCACTGAAGCTTTCTTT.